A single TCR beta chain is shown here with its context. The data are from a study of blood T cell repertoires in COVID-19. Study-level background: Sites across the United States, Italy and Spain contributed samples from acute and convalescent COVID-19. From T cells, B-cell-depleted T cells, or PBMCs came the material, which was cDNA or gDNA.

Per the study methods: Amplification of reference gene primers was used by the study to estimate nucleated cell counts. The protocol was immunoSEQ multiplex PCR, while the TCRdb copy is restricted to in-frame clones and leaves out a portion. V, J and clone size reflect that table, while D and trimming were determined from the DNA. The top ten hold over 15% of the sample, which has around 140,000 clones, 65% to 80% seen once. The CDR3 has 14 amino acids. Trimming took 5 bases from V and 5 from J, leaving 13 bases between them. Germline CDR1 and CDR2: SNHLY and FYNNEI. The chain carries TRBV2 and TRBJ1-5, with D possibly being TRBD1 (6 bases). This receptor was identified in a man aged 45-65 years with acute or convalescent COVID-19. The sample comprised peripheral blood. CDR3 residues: CASSQQGPDQPQHF. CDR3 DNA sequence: TGTGCCAGCAGTCAACAGGGTCCGGATCAGCCCCAGCATTTT.